Listed below are T cell receptor beta chains from one sample, sequenced in a study of regulatory T cells in long-lasting Graves disease. TCRdb itself ran the multiplex PCR reads through MiXCR, one entry per CDR3 protein. The data hold roughly 500,000 distinct CDR3 sequences, with around 12% observed a single time. This same sample was also taken into another study, of T cells in Graves' hyperthyroidism and ophthalmopathy.

Sequenced here: peripheral blood mononuclear cells (PBMCs), sampled at new diagnosis, from a patient treated with antithyroid drugs. These receptors all come from a woman aged 30 to 39 with Graves disease. CDR3s include the opening cysteine and the closing phenylalanine or tryptophan. The order of the fields is CDR3 protein, CDR3 DNA, D gene, V gene, clone size, J gene. A D gene is named only where the DNA matches it firmly. Rows give clone size only sometimes, using once, few, many, or a class for an expanded clone.

cdr3_aa: CSVKTPTWDRAPSEQYF
cdr3_nt: TGCAGCGTAAAAACGCCGACATGGGACAGGGCCCCATCCGAGCAGTACTTC
d_call: TRBD1
v_call: TRBV29-1
clone_size: .
j_call: TRBJ2-7

cdr3_aa: CASSTGTSDTDTQYF
cdr3_nt: TGTGCCAGCAGCACCGGGACTAGCGACACAGATACGCAGTATTTT
d_call: TRBD2
v_call: TRBV4-2
clone_size: few
j_call: TRBJ2-3

cdr3_aa: CASSETGAYNSPLHF
cdr3_nt: TGTGCCAGCAGTGAAACAGGGGCCTATAATTCACCCCTCCACTTT
d_call: TRBD1
v_call: TRBV28
clone_size: many
j_call: TRBJ1-6

cdr3_aa: CSARELGTNLYGYTF
cdr3_nt: TGCAGTGCTAGAGAACTAGGTACGAACCTCTATGGCTACACCTTC
d_call: .
v_call: TRBV20-1
clone_size: many
j_call: TRBJ1-2

cdr3_aa: CASRSPAGLTYEQYF
cdr3_nt: TGTGCCAGCAGGTCACCGGCGGGACTTACCTACGAGCAGTACTTC
d_call: .
v_call: TRBV2
clone_size: .
j_call: TRBJ2-7

cdr3_aa: CSARDPKRPYEQYF
cdr3_nt: TGCAGTGCTAGAGATCCTAAAAGACCTTACGAGCAGTACTTC
d_call: .
v_call: TRBV20-1
clone_size: few
j_call: TRBJ2-7

cdr3_aa: CASSLSRGQSSGNTIYF
cdr3_nt: TGTGCCAGCAGCTTATCCCGGGGACAGAGCTCTGGAAACACCATATATTTT
d_call: TRBD1
v_call: TRBV7-9
clone_size: .
j_call: TRBJ1-3

cdr3_aa: CASSLSPSGYGETQYF
cdr3_nt: TGTGCCAGCAGCTTATCCCCCTCAGGGTATGGGGAGACCCAGTACTTC
d_call: .
v_call: TRBV11-3
clone_size: many
j_call: TRBJ2-5

cdr3_aa: CASSSNPSGQETQYF
cdr3_nt: TGTGCCAGCAGCTCGAACCCTAGCGGCCAAGAGACCCAGTACTTC
d_call: TRBD2
v_call: TRBV7-3
clone_size: many
j_call: TRBJ2-5

cdr3_aa: CASSDRDPLMVPTSGNTIYF
cdr3_nt: TGTGCCAGCAGTGATAGGGACCCACTAATGGTACCGACCTCTGGAAACACCATATATTTT
d_call: .
v_call: TRBV6-1
clone_size: few
j_call: TRBJ1-3

cdr3_aa: CASSPWTENTEAFF
cdr3_nt: TGTGCCAGCTCACCGTGGACCGAGAACACTGAAGCTTTCTTT
d_call: .
v_call: TRBV18
clone_size: few
j_call: TRBJ1-1

cdr3_aa: CAISDRNSGLQPIYEQYF
cdr3_nt: TGTGCCATCAGTGACAGAAATTCGGGACTCCAACCGATTTACGAGCAGTACTTC
d_call: .
v_call: TRBV10-3
clone_size: many
j_call: TRBJ2-7

cdr3_aa: CASSKELAGGGDTQYF
cdr3_nt: TGTGCCAGCAGCAAGGAGTTAGCGGGAGGCGGGGATACGCAGTATTTT
d_call: TRBD2
v_call: TRBV11-1
clone_size: .
j_call: TRBJ2-3

cdr3_aa: CASRRTGYNEQIF
cdr3_nt: TGTGCCAGCAGGAGGACAGGTTACAATGAGCAGATCTTC
d_call: TRBD1
v_call: TRBV2
clone_size: many
j_call: TRBJ2-1

cdr3_aa: CSARDPRAGGTGELFF
cdr3_nt: TGCAGTGCTAGAGATCCCAGGGCGGGAGGGACCGGGGAGCTGTTTTTT
d_call: TRBD2
v_call: TRBV20-1
clone_size: .
j_call: TRBJ2-2

cdr3_aa: CASRLGGLGYTEAFF
cdr3_nt: TGTGCCAGCAGATTAGGGGGGTTAGGGTACACTGAAGCTTTCTTT
d_call: .
v_call: TRBV7-9
clone_size: many
j_call: TRBJ1-1

cdr3_aa: CASSQGITGASEAFF
cdr3_nt: TGTGCCAGCAGCCAAGGAATTACAGGGGCATCTGAAGCTTTCTTT
d_call: TRBD1
v_call: TRBV3-1
clone_size: many
j_call: TRBJ1-1

cdr3_aa: CASSLGGFRGRAFF
cdr3_nt: TGTGCCAGCAGTTTAGGGGGTTTCCGGGGGCGGGCTTTCTTT
d_call: .
v_call: TRBV28
clone_size: .
j_call: TRBJ1-1

cdr3_aa: CSASRTRDYEQYF
cdr3_nt: TGCAGTGCCTCTCGGACACGAGACTACGAGCAGTACTTC
d_call: .
v_call: TRBV20-1
clone_size: many
j_call: TRBJ2-7

cdr3_aa: CAWSVTADLPLHF
cdr3_nt: TGTGCCTGGAGTGTGACAGCCGATTTACCCCTCCACTTT
d_call: .
v_call: TRBV30
clone_size: many
j_call: TRBJ1-6

cdr3_aa: CSARDLRQLYGYTF
cdr3_nt: TGCAGTGCTAGAGATCTTCGACAGCTCTATGGCTACACCTTC
d_call: .
v_call: TRBV20-1
clone_size: many
j_call: TRBJ1-2

cdr3_aa: CASSQAEGGYAEDEQFF
cdr3_nt: TGTGCCAGCAGCCAAGCCGAAGGGGGATATGCAGAGGATGAGCAGTTCTTC
d_call: .
v_call: TRBV7-3
clone_size: many
j_call: TRBJ2-1

cdr3_aa: CASSQDHTYEQYF
cdr3_nt: TGTGCCAGCAGCCAAGATCACACCTACGAGCAGTACTTC
d_call: .
v_call: TRBV7-9
clone_size: many
j_call: TRBJ2-7

cdr3_aa: CASSQGRLYYGYTF
cdr3_nt: TGTGCCAGCAGCCAAGGGAGGCTCTACTATGGCTACACCTTC
d_call: .
v_call: TRBV3-1
clone_size: many
j_call: TRBJ1-2

cdr3_aa: CASSLGAAADTQYF
cdr3_nt: TGCGCCAGCAGCTTGGGGGCCGCCGCAGATACGCAGTATTTT
d_call: .
v_call: TRBV5-1
clone_size: .
j_call: TRBJ2-3

cdr3_aa: CASSLRFQGRGGSPLHF
cdr3_nt: TGTGCCAGCAGCTTACGGTTTCAGGGGAGGGGAGGATCACCCCTCCACTTT
d_call: .
v_call: TRBV7-8
clone_size: many
j_call: TRBJ1-6

cdr3_aa: CASGWDGQETQYF
cdr3_nt: TGTGCCAGCGGCTGGGACGGCCAAGAGACCCAGTACTTC
d_call: .
v_call: TRBV12-3/TRBV12-4
clone_size: many
j_call: TRBJ2-5

cdr3_aa: CASSQVPLRNTEAFF
cdr3_nt: TGCGCCAGCAGCCAAGTTCCTCTCCGGAACACTGAAGCTTTCTTT
d_call: .
v_call: TRBV4-1
clone_size: many
j_call: TRBJ1-1